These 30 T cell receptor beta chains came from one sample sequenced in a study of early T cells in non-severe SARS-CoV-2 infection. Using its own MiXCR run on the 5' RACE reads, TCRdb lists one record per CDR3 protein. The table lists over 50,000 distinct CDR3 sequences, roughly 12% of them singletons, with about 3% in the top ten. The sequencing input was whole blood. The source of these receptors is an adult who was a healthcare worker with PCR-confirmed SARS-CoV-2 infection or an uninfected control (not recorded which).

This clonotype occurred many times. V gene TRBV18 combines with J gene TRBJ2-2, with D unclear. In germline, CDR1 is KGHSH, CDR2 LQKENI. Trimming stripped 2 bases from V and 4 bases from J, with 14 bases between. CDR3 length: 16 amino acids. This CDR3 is CASSPILSPFTGELFF. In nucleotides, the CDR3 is TGTGCCAGCTCACCAATTTTGTCCCCTTTCACCGGGGAGCTGTTTTTT.

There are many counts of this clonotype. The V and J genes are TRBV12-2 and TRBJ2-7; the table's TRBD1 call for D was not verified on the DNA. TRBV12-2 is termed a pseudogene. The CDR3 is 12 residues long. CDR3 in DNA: TGTGCAAGTCGCGGGCGACAGCGCGAGCAGTACTTC. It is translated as CASRGRQREQYF.

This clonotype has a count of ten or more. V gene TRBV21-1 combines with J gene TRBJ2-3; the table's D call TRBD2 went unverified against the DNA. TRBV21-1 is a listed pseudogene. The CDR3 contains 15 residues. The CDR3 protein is CASSKVQGGPDTQYF. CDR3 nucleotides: TGTGCCAGCAGCAAAGTCCAGGGAGGCCCAGATACGCAGTATTTT.

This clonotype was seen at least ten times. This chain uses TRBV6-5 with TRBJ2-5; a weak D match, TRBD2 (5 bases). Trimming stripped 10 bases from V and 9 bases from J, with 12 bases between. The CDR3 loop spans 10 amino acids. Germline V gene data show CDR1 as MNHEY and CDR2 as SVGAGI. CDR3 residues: CAIGSEAQYF. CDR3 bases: TGTGCCATCGGTTCGGAGGCCCAGTACTTC.

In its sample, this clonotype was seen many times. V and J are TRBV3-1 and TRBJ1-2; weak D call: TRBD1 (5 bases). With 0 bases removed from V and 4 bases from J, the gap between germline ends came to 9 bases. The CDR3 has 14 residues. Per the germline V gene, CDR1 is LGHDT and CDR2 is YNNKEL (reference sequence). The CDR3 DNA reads TGTGCCAGCAGCCAAGATCGCGGGGCCTATGGCTACACCTTC. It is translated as CASSQDRGAYGYTF. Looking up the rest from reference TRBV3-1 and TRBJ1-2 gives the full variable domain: DTAVSQTPKYLVTQMGNDKSIKCEQNLGHDTMYWYKQDSKKFLKIMFSYNNKELIINETVPNRFSPKSPDKAHLNLHINSLELGDSAVYFCASSQDRGAYGYTFGSGTRLTVV.

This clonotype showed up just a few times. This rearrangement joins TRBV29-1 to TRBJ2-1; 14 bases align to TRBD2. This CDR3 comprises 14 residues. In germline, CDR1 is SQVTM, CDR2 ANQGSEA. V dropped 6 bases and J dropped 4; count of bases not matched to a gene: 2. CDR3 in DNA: TGCAGCGTGGGACTAGCGGGGGCTTACAATGAGCAGTTCTTC. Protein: CSVGLAGAYNEQFF.

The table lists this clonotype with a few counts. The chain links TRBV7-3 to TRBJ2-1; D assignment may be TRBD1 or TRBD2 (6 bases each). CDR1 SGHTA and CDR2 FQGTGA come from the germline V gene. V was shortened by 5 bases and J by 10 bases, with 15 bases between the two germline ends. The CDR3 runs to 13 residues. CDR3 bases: TGTGCCAGCAGCCCACGGGGGCAGGGGGAGCAGTTCTTC. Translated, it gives CASSPRGQGEQFF.

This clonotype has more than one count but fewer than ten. CDR3 bases: TGTGCCAGCAGCCGTTTCGTCGGGAGCACAGATACGCAGTATTTT. This translates into CASSRFVGSTDTQYF. V gene TRBV7-3 combines with J gene TRBJ2-3; D uncertain. CDR1 is SGHTA, CDR2 FQGTGA, per germline. This CDR3 has 15 amino acids. Between the trimmed V and J ends, which lost 5 bases and 0 bases, there was a span of 12 bases.

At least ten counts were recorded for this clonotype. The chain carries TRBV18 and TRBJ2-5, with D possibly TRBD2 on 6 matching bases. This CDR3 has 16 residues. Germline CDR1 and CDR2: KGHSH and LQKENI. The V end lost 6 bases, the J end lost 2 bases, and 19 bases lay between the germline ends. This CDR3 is CASSHLAVGAQETQYF. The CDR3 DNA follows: TGTGCCAGCTCCCATTTAGCGGTTGGGGCACAAGAGACCCAGTACTTC.

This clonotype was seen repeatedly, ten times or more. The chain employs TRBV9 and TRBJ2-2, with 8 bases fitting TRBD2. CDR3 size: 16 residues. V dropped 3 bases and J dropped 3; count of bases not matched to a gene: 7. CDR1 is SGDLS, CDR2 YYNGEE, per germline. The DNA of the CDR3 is TGTGCCAGCAGCGCCCGAGCGGGAGAGTACACCGGGGAGCTGTTTTTT. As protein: CASSARAGEYTGELFF.

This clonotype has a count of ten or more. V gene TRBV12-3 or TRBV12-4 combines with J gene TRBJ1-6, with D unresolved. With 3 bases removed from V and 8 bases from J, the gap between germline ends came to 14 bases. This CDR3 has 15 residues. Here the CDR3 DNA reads TGTGCCAGCAGTTTTTCGGCAGTGAGGGATTCACCCCTCCACTTT. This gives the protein CASSFSAVRDSPLHF.

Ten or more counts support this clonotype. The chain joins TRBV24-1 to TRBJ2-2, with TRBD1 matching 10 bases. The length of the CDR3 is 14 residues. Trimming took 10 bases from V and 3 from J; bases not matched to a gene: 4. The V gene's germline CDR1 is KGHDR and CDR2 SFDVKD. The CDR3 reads CATRGQGDTGELFF. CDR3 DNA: TGTGCCACGCGCGGACAGGGGGACACCGGGGAGCTGTTTTTT.

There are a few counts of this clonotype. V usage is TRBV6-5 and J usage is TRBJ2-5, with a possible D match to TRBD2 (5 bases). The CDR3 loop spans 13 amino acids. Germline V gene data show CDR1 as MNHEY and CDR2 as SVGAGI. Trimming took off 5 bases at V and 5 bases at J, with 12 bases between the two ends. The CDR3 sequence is CASSPPGRETQYF. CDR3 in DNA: TGTGCCAGCAGTCCCCCGGGAAGGGAGACCCAGTACTTC.

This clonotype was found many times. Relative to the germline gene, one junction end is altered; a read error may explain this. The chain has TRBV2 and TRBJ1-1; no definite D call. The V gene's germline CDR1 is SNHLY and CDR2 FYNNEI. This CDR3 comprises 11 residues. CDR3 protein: CTTQINTEAFF. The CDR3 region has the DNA TGCACGACGCAGATTAACACTGAAGCTTTCTTT.

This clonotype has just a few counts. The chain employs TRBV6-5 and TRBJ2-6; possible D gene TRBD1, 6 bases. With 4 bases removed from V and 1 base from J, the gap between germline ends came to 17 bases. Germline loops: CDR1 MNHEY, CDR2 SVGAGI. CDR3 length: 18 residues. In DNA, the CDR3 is TGTGCCAGCAGTTCCGACAGGCTGGGGGCTTCTGGGGCCAACGTCCTGACTTTC. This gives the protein CASSSDRLGASGANVLTF.

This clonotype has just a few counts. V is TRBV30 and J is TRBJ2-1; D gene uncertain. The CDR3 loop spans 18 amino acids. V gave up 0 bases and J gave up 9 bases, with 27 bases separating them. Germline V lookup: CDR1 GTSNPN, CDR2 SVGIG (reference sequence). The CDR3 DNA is TGTGCCTGGAGTGTGCCATTACGCTGGTTAAGCTACAAGGGTGAGCAGTTCTTC. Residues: CAWSVPLRWLSYKGEQFF.

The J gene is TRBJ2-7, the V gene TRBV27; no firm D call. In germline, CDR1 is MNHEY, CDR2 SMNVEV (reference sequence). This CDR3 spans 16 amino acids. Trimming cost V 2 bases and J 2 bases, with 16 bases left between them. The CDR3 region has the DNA TGTGCCAGCAGTTTAGGTCGGGTACGTAAGACCTACGAGCAGTACTTC. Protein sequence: CASSLGRVRKTYEQYF.

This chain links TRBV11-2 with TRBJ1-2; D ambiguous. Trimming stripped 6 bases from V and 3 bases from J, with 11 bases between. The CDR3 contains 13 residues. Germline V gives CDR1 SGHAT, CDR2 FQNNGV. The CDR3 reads CASSPGVDYGYTF. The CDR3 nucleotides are TGTGCCAGCAGTCCCGGAGTGGACTATGGCTACACCTTC.

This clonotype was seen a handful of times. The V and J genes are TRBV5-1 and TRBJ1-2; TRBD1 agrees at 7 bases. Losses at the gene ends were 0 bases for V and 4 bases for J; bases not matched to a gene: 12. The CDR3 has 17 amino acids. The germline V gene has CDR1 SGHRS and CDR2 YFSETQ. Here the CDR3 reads CASSLGQGQPGGYGYTF. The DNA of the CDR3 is TGCGCCAGCAGCTTGGGACAGGGCCAACCGGGGGGCTATGGCTACACCTTC. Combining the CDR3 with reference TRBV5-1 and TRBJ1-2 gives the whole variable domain KAGVTQTPRYLIKTRGQQVTLSCSPISGHRSVSWYQQTPGQGLQFLFEYFSETQRNKGNFPGRFSGRQFSNSRSEMNVSTLELGDSALYLCASSLGQGQPGGYGYTFGSGTRLTVV.

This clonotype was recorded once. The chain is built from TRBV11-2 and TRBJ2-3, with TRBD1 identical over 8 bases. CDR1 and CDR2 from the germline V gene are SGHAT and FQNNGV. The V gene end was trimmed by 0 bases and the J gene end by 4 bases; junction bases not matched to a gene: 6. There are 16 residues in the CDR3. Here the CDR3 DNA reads TGTGCCAGCAGCTTAGATCGTGGACAGGGACCAGATACGCAGTATTTT. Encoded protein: CASSLDRGQGPDTQYF. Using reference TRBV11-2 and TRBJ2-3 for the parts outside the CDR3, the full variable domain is EAGVAQSPRYKIIEKRQSVAFWCNPISGHATLYWYQQILGQGPKLLIQFQNNGVVDDSQLPKDRFSAERLKGVDSTLKIQPAKLEDSAVYLCASSLDRGQGPDTQYFGPGTRLTVL.

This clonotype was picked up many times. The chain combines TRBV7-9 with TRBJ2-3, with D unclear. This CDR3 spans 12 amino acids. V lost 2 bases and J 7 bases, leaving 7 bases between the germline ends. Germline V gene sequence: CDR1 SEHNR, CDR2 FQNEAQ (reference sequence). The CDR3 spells CASSLLGYTQYF. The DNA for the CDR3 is TGTGCCAGCAGCTTACTTGGGTATACGCAGTATTTT.

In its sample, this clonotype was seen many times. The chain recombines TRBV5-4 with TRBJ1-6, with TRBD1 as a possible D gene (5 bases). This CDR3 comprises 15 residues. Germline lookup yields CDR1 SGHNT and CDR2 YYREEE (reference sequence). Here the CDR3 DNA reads TGTGCTACCCGGGACCGGAGCTCCTATAATTCACCCCTCCACTTT. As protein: CATRDRSSYNSPLHF.

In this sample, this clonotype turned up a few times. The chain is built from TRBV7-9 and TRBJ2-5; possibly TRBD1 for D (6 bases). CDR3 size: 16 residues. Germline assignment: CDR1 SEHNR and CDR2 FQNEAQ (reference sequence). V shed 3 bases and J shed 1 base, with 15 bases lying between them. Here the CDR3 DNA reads TGTGCCAGCAGCTTCCACAGGGTGGACATCCAAGAGACCCAGTACTTC. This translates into CASSFHRVDIQETQYF.

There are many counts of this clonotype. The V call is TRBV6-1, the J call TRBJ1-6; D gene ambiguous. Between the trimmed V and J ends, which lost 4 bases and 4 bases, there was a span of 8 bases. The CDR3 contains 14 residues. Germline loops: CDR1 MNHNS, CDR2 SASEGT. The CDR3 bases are TGTGCCAGCAGTGCGGGCCTTTATAATTCACCCCTCCACTTT. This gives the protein CASSAGLYNSPLHF.

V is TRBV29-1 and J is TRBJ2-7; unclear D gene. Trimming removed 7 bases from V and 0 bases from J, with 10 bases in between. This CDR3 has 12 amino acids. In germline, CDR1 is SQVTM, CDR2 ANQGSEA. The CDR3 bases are TGCAGCGCCTGGGCCAACTCCTACGAGCAGTACTTC. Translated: CSAWANSYEQYF.

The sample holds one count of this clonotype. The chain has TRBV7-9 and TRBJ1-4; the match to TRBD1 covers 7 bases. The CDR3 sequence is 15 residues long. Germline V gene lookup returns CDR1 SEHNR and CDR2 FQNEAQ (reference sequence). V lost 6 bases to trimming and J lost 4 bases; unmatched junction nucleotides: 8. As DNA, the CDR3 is TGTGCCAGCAGTACCGCGACAGGGATTAATGAAAAACTGTTTTTT. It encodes CASSTATGINEKLFF. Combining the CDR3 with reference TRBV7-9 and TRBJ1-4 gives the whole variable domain DTGVSQNPRHKITKRGQNVTFRCDPISEHNRLYWYRQTLGQGPEFLTYFQNEAQLEKSRLLSDRFSAERPKGSFSTLEIQRTEQGDSAMYLCASSTATGINEKLFFGSGTQLSVL.

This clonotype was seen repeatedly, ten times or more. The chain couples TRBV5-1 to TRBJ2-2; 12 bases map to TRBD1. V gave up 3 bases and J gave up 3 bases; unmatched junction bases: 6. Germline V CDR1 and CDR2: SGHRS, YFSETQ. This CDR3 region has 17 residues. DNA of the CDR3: TGCGCCAGCAGCTCCTCCGGGACAGGGGGCTACACCGGGGAGCTGTTTTTT. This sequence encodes CASSSSGTGGYTGELFF.

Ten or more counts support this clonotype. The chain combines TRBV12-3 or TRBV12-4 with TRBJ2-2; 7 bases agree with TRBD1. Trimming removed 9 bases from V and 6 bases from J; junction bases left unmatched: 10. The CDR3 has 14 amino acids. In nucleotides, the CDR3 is TGTGCCAGTACGAGGGGGCGCAAGTCCGGGGAGCTGTTTTTT. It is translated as CASTRGRKSGELFF.

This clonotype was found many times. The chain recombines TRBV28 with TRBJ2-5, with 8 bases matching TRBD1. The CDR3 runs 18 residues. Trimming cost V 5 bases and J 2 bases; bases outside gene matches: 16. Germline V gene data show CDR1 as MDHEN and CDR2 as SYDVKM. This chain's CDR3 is CASSPSGTGRFGQETQYF. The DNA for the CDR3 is TGTGCCAGCAGTCCTTCTGGGACAGGTCGTTTCGGGCAAGAGACCCAGTACTTC.

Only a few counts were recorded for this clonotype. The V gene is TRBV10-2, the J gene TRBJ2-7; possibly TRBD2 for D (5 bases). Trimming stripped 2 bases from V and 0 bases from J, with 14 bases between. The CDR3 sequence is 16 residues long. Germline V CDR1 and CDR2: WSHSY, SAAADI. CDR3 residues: CASSEPYLRGSYEQYF. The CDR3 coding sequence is TGCGCCAGCAGTGAGCCCTACCTCCGGGGCTCCTACGAGCAGTACTTC.